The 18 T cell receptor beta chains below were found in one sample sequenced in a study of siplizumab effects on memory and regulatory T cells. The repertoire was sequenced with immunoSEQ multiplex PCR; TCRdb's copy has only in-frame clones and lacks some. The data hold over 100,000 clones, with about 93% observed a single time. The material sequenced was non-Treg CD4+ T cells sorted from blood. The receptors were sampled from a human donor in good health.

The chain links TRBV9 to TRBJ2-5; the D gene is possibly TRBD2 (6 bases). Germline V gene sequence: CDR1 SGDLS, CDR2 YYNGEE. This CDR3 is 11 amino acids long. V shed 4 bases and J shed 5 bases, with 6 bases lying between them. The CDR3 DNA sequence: TGTGCCAGCAGCCGGGAGGAGACCCAGTACTTC. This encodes CASSREETQYF.

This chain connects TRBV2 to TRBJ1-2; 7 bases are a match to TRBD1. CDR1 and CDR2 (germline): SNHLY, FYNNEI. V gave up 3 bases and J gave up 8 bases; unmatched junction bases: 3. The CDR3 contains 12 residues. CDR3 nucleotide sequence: TGTGCCAGCAGTGAGACAGGGTGGGGCTACACCTTC. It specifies CASSETGWGYTF.

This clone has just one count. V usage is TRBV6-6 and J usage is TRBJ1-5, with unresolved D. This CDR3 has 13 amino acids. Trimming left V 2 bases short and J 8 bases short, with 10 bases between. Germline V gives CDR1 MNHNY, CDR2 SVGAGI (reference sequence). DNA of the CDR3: TGTGCCAGCAGTTACAGTCAGATTGAGCCCCAGCATTTT. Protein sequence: CASSYSQIEPQHF.

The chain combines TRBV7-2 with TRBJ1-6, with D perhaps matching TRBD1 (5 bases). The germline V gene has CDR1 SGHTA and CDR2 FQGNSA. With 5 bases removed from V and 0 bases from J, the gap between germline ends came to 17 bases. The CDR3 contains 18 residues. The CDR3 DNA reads TGTGCCAGCAGCCGGGGCTGGACCCAAAGCTCCTATAATTCACCCCTCCACTTT. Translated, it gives CASSRGWTQSSYNSPLHF.

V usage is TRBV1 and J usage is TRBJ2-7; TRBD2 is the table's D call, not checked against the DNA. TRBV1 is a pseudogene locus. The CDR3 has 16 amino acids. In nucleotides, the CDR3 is TGCACCAGCAGCCCCCGGGCGCATGCGGGCTGGTACGAGCAGTACTTC. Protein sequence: CTSSPRAHAGWYEQYF.

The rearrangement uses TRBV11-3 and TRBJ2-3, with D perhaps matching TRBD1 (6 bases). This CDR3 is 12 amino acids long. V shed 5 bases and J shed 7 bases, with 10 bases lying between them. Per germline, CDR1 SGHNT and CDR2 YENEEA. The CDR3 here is CASSKDRNTQYF. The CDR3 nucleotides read TGTGCCAGCAGCAAAGACAGGAATACGCAGTATTTT.

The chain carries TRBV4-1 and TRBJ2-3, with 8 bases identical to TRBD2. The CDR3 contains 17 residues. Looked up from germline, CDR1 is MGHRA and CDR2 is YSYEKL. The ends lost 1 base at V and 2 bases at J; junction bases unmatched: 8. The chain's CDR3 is CASSQAIAGLSTDTQYF. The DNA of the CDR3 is TGCGCCAGCAGCCAAGCGATAGCGGGGCTTTCCACAGATACGCAGTATTTT.

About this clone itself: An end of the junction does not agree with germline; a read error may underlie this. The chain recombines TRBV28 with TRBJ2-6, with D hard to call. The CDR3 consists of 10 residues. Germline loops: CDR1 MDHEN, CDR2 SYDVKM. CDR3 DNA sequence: TGCGGGTCGGGGGCCAACGTCCTGACTTTC. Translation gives CGSGANVLTF.

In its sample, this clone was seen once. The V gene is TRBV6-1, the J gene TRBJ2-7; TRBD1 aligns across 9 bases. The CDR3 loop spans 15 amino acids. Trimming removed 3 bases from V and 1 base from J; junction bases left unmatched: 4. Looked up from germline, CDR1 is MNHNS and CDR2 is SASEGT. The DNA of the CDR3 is TGTGCCAGCAGTGAGGTAGGGACAGGGTCCTACGAGCAGTACTTC. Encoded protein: CASSEVGTGSYEQYF.

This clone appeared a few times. CDR3 sequence (DNA): TGCGCCAGCAGTGAGTGGCTAGCGGGGCTCACAGATACGCAGTATTTT. Amino acids: CASSEWLAGLTDTQYF. The chain is built from TRBV10-2 and TRBJ2-3, with 9 positions matching TRBD2. CDR3 length: 16 amino acids. The V gene end was trimmed by 1 base and the J gene end by 2 bases; junction bases not matched to a gene: 4. Germline CDR1 reads WSHSY; CDR2 reads SAAADI.

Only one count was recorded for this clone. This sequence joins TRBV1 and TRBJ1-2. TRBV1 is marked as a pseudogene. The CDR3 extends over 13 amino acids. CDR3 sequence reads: CTSSVRKTYGYTF. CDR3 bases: TGCACCAGCAGTGTGCGAAAGACCTATGGCTACACCTTC.

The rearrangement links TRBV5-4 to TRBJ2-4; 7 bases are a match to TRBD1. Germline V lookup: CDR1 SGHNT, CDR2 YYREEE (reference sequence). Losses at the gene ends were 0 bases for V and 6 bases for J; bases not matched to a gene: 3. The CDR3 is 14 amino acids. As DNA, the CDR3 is TGTGCCAGCAGCTTGGCGGGACAGATAAACATTCAGTACTTC. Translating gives CASSLAGQINIQYF.

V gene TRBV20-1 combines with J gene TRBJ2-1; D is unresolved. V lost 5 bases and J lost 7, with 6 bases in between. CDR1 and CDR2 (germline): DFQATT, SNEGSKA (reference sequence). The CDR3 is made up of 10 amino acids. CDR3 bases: TGCAGTGCTTGGGGAAATGAGCAGTTCTTC. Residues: CSAWGNEQFF.

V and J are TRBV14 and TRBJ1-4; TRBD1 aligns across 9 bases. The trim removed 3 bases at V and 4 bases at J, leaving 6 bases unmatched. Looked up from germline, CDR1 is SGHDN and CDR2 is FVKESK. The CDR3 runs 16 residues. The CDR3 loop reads CASSQITGQGNEKLFF. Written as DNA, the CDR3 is TGTGCCAGCAGCCAGATTACGGGACAGGGTAATGAAAAACTGTTTTTT.

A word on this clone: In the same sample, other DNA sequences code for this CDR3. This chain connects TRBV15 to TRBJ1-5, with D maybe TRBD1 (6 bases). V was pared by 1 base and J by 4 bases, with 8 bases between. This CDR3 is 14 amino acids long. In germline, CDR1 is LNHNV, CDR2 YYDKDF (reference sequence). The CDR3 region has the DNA TGTGCCACCAGCAGAGGACAGGTAAATCAGCCCCAGCATTTT. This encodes CATSRGQVNQPQHF.

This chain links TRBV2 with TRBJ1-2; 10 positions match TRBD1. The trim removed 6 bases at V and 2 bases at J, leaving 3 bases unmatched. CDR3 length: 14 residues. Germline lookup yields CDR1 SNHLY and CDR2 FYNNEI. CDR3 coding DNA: TGTGCCAGCAGAGTGGGACAGGGGAACTATGGCTACACCTTC. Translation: CASRVGQGNYGYTF.

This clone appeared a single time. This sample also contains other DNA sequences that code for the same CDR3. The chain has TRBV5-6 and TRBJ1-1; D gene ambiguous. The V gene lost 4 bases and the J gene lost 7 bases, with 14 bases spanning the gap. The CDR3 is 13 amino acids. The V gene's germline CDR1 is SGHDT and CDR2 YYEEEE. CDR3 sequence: CASSPWAGGEAFF. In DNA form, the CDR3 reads TGTGCCAGCAGCCCCTGGGCGGGCGGTGAAGCTTTCTTT.

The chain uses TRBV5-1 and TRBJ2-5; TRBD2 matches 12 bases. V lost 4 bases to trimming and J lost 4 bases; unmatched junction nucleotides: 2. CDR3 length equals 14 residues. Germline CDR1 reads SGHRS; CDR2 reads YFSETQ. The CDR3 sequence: CASSPGLAGETQYF. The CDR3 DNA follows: TGCGCCAGCAGCCCGGGACTAGCGGGAGAGACCCAGTACTTC.